This T cell receptor (beta chain) was captured in a study of T-cell reconstitution after alpha-beta-depleted transplantation in children. Unique molecular identifiers were built into the TCRbeta library. One entry per CDR3 protein, called by TCRdb with MiXCR from the PCR reads. The sample lists some 500,000 distinct CDR3 sequences; approximately 16% were seen once. This clonotype was counted only a few times. CDR1 and CDR2 (germline): MNHEY, SMNVEV (reference sequence). The CDR3 sequence is 19 residues long. Trimming stripped 7 bases from V and 0 bases from J, with 25 bases between. The chain is built from TRBV27 and TRBJ2-1; possibly TRBD2 for D (5 bases). The specimen was PBMCs from the stem cell graft donor, collected from the stem cell graft. The receptor's source is a human donor who donated a stem cell graft to a child with acute lymphoblastic leukemia. Here the CDR3 reads CASTPFVLMSGISYNEQFF. The CDR3 nucleotides read TGTGCCAGCACCCCTTTTGTCCTCATGTCGGGGATCTCCTACAATGAGCAGTTCTTC.